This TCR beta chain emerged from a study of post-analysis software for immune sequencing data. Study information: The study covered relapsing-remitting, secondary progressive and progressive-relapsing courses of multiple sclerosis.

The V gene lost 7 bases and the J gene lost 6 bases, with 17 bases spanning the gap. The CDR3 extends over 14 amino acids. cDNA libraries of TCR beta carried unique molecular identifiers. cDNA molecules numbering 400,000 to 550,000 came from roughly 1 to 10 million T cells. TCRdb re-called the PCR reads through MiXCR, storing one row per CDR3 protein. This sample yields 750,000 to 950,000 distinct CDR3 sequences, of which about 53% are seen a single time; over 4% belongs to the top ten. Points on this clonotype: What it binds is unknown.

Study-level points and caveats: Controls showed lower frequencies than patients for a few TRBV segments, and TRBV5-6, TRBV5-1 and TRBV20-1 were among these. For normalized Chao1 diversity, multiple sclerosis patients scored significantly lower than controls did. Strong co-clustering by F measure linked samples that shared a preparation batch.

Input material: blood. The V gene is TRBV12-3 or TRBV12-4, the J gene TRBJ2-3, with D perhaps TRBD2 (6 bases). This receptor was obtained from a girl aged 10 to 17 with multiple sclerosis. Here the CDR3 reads CASTHGGRTDTQYF. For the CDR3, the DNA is TGTGCCAGCACCCACGGAGGGAGAACGGATACGCAGTATTTT.